These T cell receptor beta chains were read from a single sample in a study of blood T cell repertoires in COVID-19. Profiling relied on immunoSEQ multiplex PCR, and the TCRdb table lists in-frame clones only, not all of them. The data contain some 120,000 clones, 65% to 90% of them singletons. Source material: peripheral blood. The receptors were gathered from a woman of 80 years or more with acute or convalescent COVID-19. The CDR3 runs from the conserved cysteine through the conserved F or W. A D gene is named only where the DNA matches it firmly. Where a row states a size, it is once, few, many or the class of an expanded clone; other rows omit it.

- - TRBJ1-1 TRBV3-1/TRBV3-2 TGTGCCAGCAGCTTACGCATCGAGACCGGGAAAGGTTTAGGCACTGAAGCTTTCTTT CASSLRIETGKGLGTEAFF
- - TRBJ2-3 TRBV27 TGTGCCAGCGGCTTCCCGTCCATGGCGCAGTATTTT CASGFPSMAQYF
- - TRBJ1-1 TRBV5-1 TGCGCCAGCCGGGGTAGGGCGGAGAACACTGAAGCTTTCTTT CASRGRAENTEAFF
- - TRBJ1-1 TRBV7-2 TGTGCCAGCAGCTTCACAGCCAAGAACACTGAAGCTTTCTTT CASSFTAKNTEAFF
once TRBD1 TRBJ1-2 TRBV24-1 TGTGCCACCAGTGAAGGGACAGCGGGCGGCTACACCTTC CATSEGTAGGYTF
- - TRBJ1-1 TRBV20-1 TGCAGTGCTAGTTCAGGAAACACTGAAGCTTTCTTT CSASSGNTEAFF
- - TRBJ1-6 TRBV5-1 TGCGCCAGCAGCTCCGGATTGGTTGCGGGTTCACCCCTCCACTTT CASSSGLVAGSPLHF
- - TRBJ2-1 TRBV9 TGTGCCAGCAGCCCAGGGGTGACCTTCCACAATGAGCAGTTCTTC CASSPGVTFHNEQFF
- - TRBJ2-1 TRBV24-1 TGTGCCACCAGCGTCGGCGGGGGCAGTTACAATGAGCAGTTCTTC CATSVGGGSYNEQFF
- - TRBJ1-6 TRBV18 TGTGCCAGCTCACGGGGGCCTGATCGGGATTCACCCCTCCACTTT CASSRGPDRDSPLHF
- TRBD2 TRBJ2-3 TRBV19 TGTGCCAGTAGTATCAGCGCGGGGGGGATAGGCACAGATACGCAGTATTTT CASSISAGGIGTDTQYF
- - TRBJ2-3 TRBV2 TGTGCCAGCAGTGAAACAGCTCTGCGCACAGATACGCAGTATTTT CASSETALRTDTQYF
- - TRBJ1-3 TRBV6-1 TGTGCCAGCAGATCGACAGTGAACTCTGGAAACACCATATATTTT CASRSTVNSGNTIYF
- TRBD2 TRBJ2-1 TRBV4-1 TGCGCCAGCAGCCGAGAAGCGGGGTTCCCTAATGAGCAGTTCTTC CASSREAGFPNEQFF
- - TRBJ1-1 TRBV6-1 TGTGCCAGCAGTGAGGCCCCGGTCTTGAGGACTGAAGCTTTCTTT CASSEAPVLRTEAFF
- TRBD2 TRBJ2-3 TRBV15 TGTGCCACCAGCAGAGGACTAGCGGGGGCCTCAACCCCAGATACGCAGTATTTT CATSRGLAGASTPDTQYF
- - TRBJ1-2 TRBV29-1 TGCAGCGTTGAAAGTCCGGGAGGGTATAGTGGCTACACCTTC CSVESPGGYSGYTF
- - TRBJ1-4 TRBV2 TGTGCCAGCATCCAGCGGTACCTTGGGGAAAAACTGTTTTTT CASIQRYLGEKLFF
- - TRBJ2-5 TRBV6-5 TGTGCCAGCACTCGGCAGGGTGTAGGAGAGACCCAGTACTTC CASTRQGVGETQYF
- - TRBJ1-1 TRBV19 TGTGCCAGTAGTAACCGACAGCGCACTGAAGCTTTCTTT CASSNRQRTEAFF
- - TRBJ1-2 TRBV7-9 TGTGCCAGCAGCTTACCGGTGAGGCTCTTTGGCTACACCTTC CASSLPVRLFGYTF
- - TRBJ1-5 TRBV7-2 TGTGCCAGCAGCGCCATGGAGGGCCAGCCCCAGCATTTT CASSAMEGQPQHF
- - TRBJ1-1 TRBV5-1 TGCGCCAGCAGCATCCGAGCGGGTGGTAGCACTGAAGCTTTCTTT CASSIRAGGSTEAFF
- - TRBJ2-7 TRBV7-2 TGTGCCAGCAGCTTATCTGTCGCGGCCTCCTACGAGCAGTACTTC CASSLSVAASYEQYF
- - TRBJ1-5 TRBV18 TGTGCCAGCTCACCAGGGGCAATGCAGCAGCCCCAGCATTTT CASSPGAMQQPQHF
- - TRBJ1-2 TRBV28 TGTGCCAGCATTGCCCCCGGTTCCCTCGGCTACACCTTC CASIAPGSLGYTF
- TRBD2 TRBJ2-7 TRBV7-2 TGTGCCAGCAGCTCGACTAGCGGGGGGGCCTACGAGCAGTACTTC CASSSTSGGAYEQYF
- - TRBJ2-2 TRBV7-2 TGTGCCAGCAGACGCGGTTCACCTTACCGGGAGCTGTTTTTT CASRRGSPYRELFF
- TRBD1 TRBJ2-2 TRBV7-3 TGTGCCAGCAGCTTTCAAGGGACAGCGAACACCGGGGAGCTGTTTTTT CASSFQGTANTGELFF
- TRBD1 TRBJ2-2 TRBV7-2 TGTGCCAGCAGCCTACGGACAGGGGGCGCACCCGGGGAGCTGTTTTTT CASSLRTGGAPGELFF
- TRBD1 TRBJ1-5 TRBV7-8 TGTGCCAGCAGCTTAGGGGCCGGGACAGCAGATCAGCCCCAGCATTTT CASSLGAGTADQPQHF
- - TRBJ1-2 TRBV12-2 TGTGCAAGTCGCTTCGGGGGAAATGGCTACACCTTC CASRFGGNGYTF
- - TRBJ1-4 TRBV5-1 TGCGCCAGCAGCTTGACCGTAAGGGGCGAAAAACTGTTTTTT CASSLTVRGEKLFF
- - TRBJ1-5 TRBV4-1 TGCGCCAGCAGCCAAGGAAGGACGGGGGGTAGGGTGGATCAGCCCCAGCATTTT CASSQGRTGGRVDQPQHF
- - TRBJ2-5 TRBV14 TGTGCCAGCAGCCTACCGACAGGTTGGGGCCAAGAGACCCAGTACTTC CASSLPTGWGQETQYF
- TRBD2 TRBJ2-1 TRBV9 TGTGCCAGCAGCCCCCTAGGACTAGCGGGGGGAGGAAATGAGCAGTTCTTC CASSPLGLAGGGNEQFF
- TRBD1 TRBJ1-2 TRBV6-6 TGTGCCAGCAGCCGGGACAGGGTCCTATCTAACTATGGCTACACCTTC CASSRDRVLSNYGYTF
- TRBD1 TRBJ1-5 TRBV5-6 TGTGCCAGCAGCTTGTTCGGAGACAGGGGATGGCAGCCCCAGCATTTT CASSLFGDRGWQPQHF
once - TRBJ1-4 TRBV2 TGTGCCAGCAGTGAATCCAGGGGTAAACTGTTTTTT CASSESRGKLFF
few TRBD1 TRBJ1-2 TRBV28 TGTGCCAGCAGTTTTCAGGACAGGCCGGAAGGCTACACCTTC CASSFQDRPEGYTF
many - TRBJ1-6 TRBV7-8 TGTGCCAGCAGCTTCGTAGGGGGAAATTCACCCCTCCACTTT CASSFVGGNSPLHF
- - TRBJ1-2 TRBV5-1 TGCGCCAGCAGCTTGCCCTGGGGGGACTATGGCTACACCTTC CASSLPWGDYGYTF
- TRBD1 TRBJ1-1 TRBV3-1/TRBV3-2 TGTGCCAGCGCCCCCGAGACAGGGGTGGCTTTCTTT CASAPETGVAFF
- TRBD2 TRBJ2-1 TRBV5-1 TGCGCCAGCAGCTCCACTAGCGGGGCCTCCTACAATGAGCAGTTCTTC CASSSTSGASYNEQFF
- TRBD1 TRBJ1-2 TRBV25-1 TGTGCCAGCAGTGAATATGGGACAGGGAAAGGCTACACCTTC CASSEYGTGKGYTF
- TRBD1 TRBJ1-1 TRBV2 TGTGCCAGCAGGAGGGACAGTAACACTGAAGCTTTCTTT CASRRDSNTEAFF
- TRBD1 TRBJ1-2 TRBV2 TGTGCCAGCAGTGAAGGGACAGGGAACTATGGCTACACCTTC CASSEGTGNYGYTF
medium-sized - TRBJ1-1 TRBV2 TGTGCCAGCGGAGGGACTGAAGCTTTCTTT CASGGTEAFF
few - TRBJ1-1 TRBV13 TGTGCCAGCAGCGTACGGGGTCTACTGAACACTGAAGCTTTCTTT CASSVRGLLNTEAFF
- TRBD1 TRBJ1-3 TRBV7-2 TGTGCCAGCAGCTCTGGGACAGCTGGAAACACCATATATTTT CASSSGTAGNTIYF
- - TRBJ1-1 TRBV5-1 TGCGCCAGCAGCATTGACAGCTCGAACACTGAAGCTTTCTTT CASSIDSSNTEAFF
- TRBD2 TRBJ2-2 TRBV5-4 TGTGCCAGCAGCCGTAGCGGGGGAGTGACCGGGGAGCTGTTTTTT CASSRSGGVTGELFF
few TRBD1 TRBJ1-1 TRBV6-5 TGTGCCAGCAGTCCCGACAGGGACACTGAAGCTTTCTTT CASSPDRDTEAFF
- - TRBJ1-2 TRBV27 TGTGCCAGCAGTTTTGAGGGAAATGGTGGCTATGGCTACACCTTC CASSFEGNGGYGYTF
- - TRBJ2-3 TRBV5-1 TGCGCCAGCAGCTTTAGTGTTGAACTTAGCACAGATACGCAGTATTTT CASSFSVELSTDTQYF
- - TRBJ2-3 TRBV5-4 TGTGCCAGCAGCTCCGACAGATATGATACGCAGTATTTT CASSSDRYDTQYF
- - TRBJ2-5 TRBV29-1 TGCAGCGTTGCCTGGACAGTTCAAGAGACCCAGTACTTC CSVAWTVQETQYF
- TRBD1 TRBJ1-5 TRBV6-5 TGTGCCAGCAGGTCGACAGGGCAGAGTCAGCCCCAGCATTTT CASRSTGQSQPQHF
- - TRBJ1-1 TRBV19 TGTGCCAGTAGTATCGGGACACGAATGAACACTGAAGCTTTCTTT CASSIGTRMNTEAFF
- TRBD1 TRBJ1-4 TRBV20-1 TGCAGTGCTAGTGTCGATGGCAGGGGGTGGACTAATGAAAAACTGTTTTTT CSASVDGRGWTNEKLFF